The 31 T cell receptor beta chains below come from one sample, sequenced in a study of T-cell reconstitution after alpha-beta-depleted transplantation in children. This sample's TCRbeta library carried unique molecular identifier barcodes. TCRdb reprocessed the PCR reads via MiXCR and lists one record per CDR3 protein. This table has about 150,000 distinct CDR3 sequences, 8.5% to 10% appearing once. The source was PBMCs, mostly from graft donor cells, collected 180 days after TCRalphabeta/CD19-depleted stem cell transplant. These TCRs come from a female patient between 2 and 15 years old who had a stem cell transplant for congenital amegakaryocytic thrombocytopenia, so the T cells may come from the graft donor.

This clonotype was counted between two and nine times. The chain uses TRBV29-1 and TRBJ2-7, with a weak D call TRBD2 (6 bases). Looked up from germline, CDR1 is SQVTM and CDR2 is ANQGSEA. CDR3 size: 12 residues. V was pared by 7 bases and J by 5 bases, with 15 bases between. Written as DNA, the CDR3 is TGCAGCGGGTCGACTAGTCACGACGAGCAGTACTTC. Translated, it gives CSGSTSHDEQYF.

This clonotype was found many times. The rearrangement joins TRBV4-1 to TRBJ1-1; a possible D gene is TRBD1 (6 bases). Looked up from germline, CDR1 is MGHRA and CDR2 is YSYEKL. This CDR3 region has 15 residues. V was cut by 4 bases and J by 5 bases, with 17 bases left in between. The CDR3 loop is CASSPPGQGRTEAFF. The CDR3 nucleotides read TGCGCCAGCAGCCCCCCCGGGCAGGGGCGGACTGAAGCTTTCTTT.

This clonotype was seen repeatedly, ten times or more. The chain joins TRBV5-1 to TRBJ2-3; possible D gene TRBD2, 5 bases. CDR1 and CDR2 from the germline V gene are SGHRS and YFSETQ. This CDR3 comprises 14 residues. The V end was cut by 5 bases, the J end by 0 bases, with 10 bases between. The CDR3 bases are TGCGCCAGCAGGACGGACTGGAGCACAGATACGCAGTATTTT. Its translation is CASRTDWSTDTQYF.

The chain combines TRBV18 with TRBJ2-7; 7 bases align to TRBD1. CDR1 is KGHSH, CDR2 LQKENI, per germline. This CDR3 spans 16 amino acids. Germline trimming cut 6 bases from V and 3 bases from J; bases unmatched to any gene: 14. CDR3 nucleotide sequence: TGTGCCAGCTCTCCCACCGGGACAGTAATAGGCTACGAGCAGTACTTC. Protein sequence: CASSPTGTVIGYEQYF.

This clonotype was observed a few times. The V and J genes are TRBV7-2 and TRBJ1-6; no firm D call. CDR3 length equals 15 residues. Germline values: CDR1 SGHTA, CDR2 FQGNSA. Trimming pared 1 base from V and 9 bases from J, leaving 13 bases between. CDR3 protein: CASSLERQSGSPLHF. The CDR3 DNA sequence: TGTGCCAGCAGCTTAGAGAGGCAGTCAGGTTCACCCCTCCACTTT.

In its sample, this clonotype was seen many times. The chain has TRBV29-1 and TRBJ1-2; TRBD1 might be the D (5 bases). The V end was cut by 6 bases, the J end by 4 bases, with 18 bases between. CDR1 and CDR2 (germline): SQVTM, ANQGSEA. The CDR3 contains 14 residues. The CDR3 DNA sequence: TGCAGCGTAGTCGAAGACAGCCTGTCCTATGGCTACACCTTC. It yields the protein CSVVEDSLSYGYTF.

This rearrangement joins TRBV7-9 to TRBJ1-1; D uncertain. This CDR3 is built from 12 residues. With 1 base removed from V and 6 bases from J, the gap between germline ends came to 6 bases. Germline assignment: CDR1 SEHNR and CDR2 FQNEAQ (reference sequence). The CDR3 region is CASSLVTAEAFF. The CDR3 nucleotides are TGTGCCAGCAGCTTAGTAACTGCTGAAGCTTTCTTT.

This clonotype has just a few counts. The J gene is TRBJ2-1, the V gene TRBV5-8; TRBD1 might be the D (5 bases). Trimming cost V 2 bases and J 7 bases, with 13 bases left between them. Germline V CDR1 and CDR2: SGHTS, YDEGEE. CDR3 length: 14 residues. The chain's CDR3 is CASSLGVSWNEQFF. Written as DNA, the CDR3 is TGTGCCAGCAGCTTAGGGGTCAGTTGGAATGAGCAGTTCTTC.

V and J are TRBV3-1 and TRBJ1-4; D remains ambiguous. Germline lookup yields CDR1 LGHDT and CDR2 YNNKEL (reference sequence). This CDR3 has 11 amino acids. V shed 2 bases and J shed 14 bases, with 9 bases lying between them. CDR3 coding DNA: TGTGCCAGCAGCCAACGAGACGGCCTGTTTTTT. This gives the protein CASSQRDGLFF.

This clonotype was seen a handful of times. V and J are TRBV15 and TRBJ1-4; D gene uncertain. Germline V gene lookup returns CDR1 LNHNV and CDR2 YYDKDF (reference sequence). The CDR3 is 14 residues long. The V gene lost 1 base and the J gene lost 7 bases, with 10 bases spanning the gap. The CDR3 is CATSRGRRGEKLFF. The CDR3 DNA reads TGTGCCACCAGCAGAGGCAGGCGGGGTGAAAAACTGTTTTTT.

This clonotype was detected many times. V is TRBV28 and J is TRBJ2-5; TRBD1 is a possible D gene (7 bases). This CDR3 has 15 residues. Per germline, CDR1 MDHEN and CDR2 SYDVKM. The V end lost 5 bases, the J end lost 0 bases, and 13 bases lay between the germline ends. CDR3 bases: TGTGCCAGCAGTGCGGCAGGGGGGTACCAAGAGACCCAGTACTTC. Translated: CASSAAGGYQETQYF.

At least ten counts were recorded for this clonotype. The rearrangement joins TRBV12-3 or TRBV12-4 to TRBJ2-7; D gene unclear. The CDR3 contains 12 residues. The V end lost 3 bases, the J end lost 3 bases, and 6 bases lay between the germline ends. For the CDR3, the DNA is TGTGCCAGCAGTTTCTCCCACTACGAGCAGTACTTC. This encodes CASSFSHYEQYF.

J is TRBJ1-1 and V is TRBV2, with 12 bases identical to TRBD1. This CDR3 spans 14 amino acids. Looked up from germline, CDR1 is SNHLY and CDR2 is FYNNEI. The ends lost 6 bases at V and 6 bases at J; junction bases unmatched: 5. The CDR3 here is CASRGGQGASEAFF. CDR3 nucleotide sequence: TGTGCCAGCAGGGGGGGACAGGGGGCGTCTGAAGCTTTCTTT.

This clonotype showed up many times. The V and J genes are TRBV11-2 and TRBJ1-2, with no clear D. Trimming pared 4 bases from V and 1 base from J, leaving 7 bases between. Germline lookup yields CDR1 SGHAT and CDR2 FQNNGV. The CDR3 is made up of 13 amino acids. The CDR3 sequence is CASSSTINYGYTF. In DNA, the CDR3 is TGTGCCAGCAGCTCCACAATTAACTATGGCTACACCTTC.

The table lists this clonotype with many counts. The chain carries TRBV4-1 and TRBJ2-7, with no clear D. CDR1 is MGHRA and CDR2 is YSYEKL in the germline V gene. This CDR3 comprises 14 residues. V dropped 1 base and J dropped 2 bases, with 9 bases sitting between them. The CDR3 nucleotides are TGCGCCAGCAGCCAAGTCCAGTTTGCCTACGAGCAGTACTTC. Protein: CASSQVQFAYEQYF.

The chain couples TRBV12-3 or TRBV12-4 to TRBJ2-2; 12 nucleotides match TRBD1. V lost 6 bases and J lost 0; bases outside the gene matches: 11. The CDR3 totals 19 residues. The CDR3 here is CASSSIRDRGLSNTGELFF. The CDR3, as DNA: TGTGCCAGCAGCTCCATTCGGGACAGGGGGCTCTCGAACACCGGGGAGCTGTTTTTT.

V usage is TRBV5-1 and J usage is TRBJ2-1; D not certain. Germline V CDR1 and CDR2: SGHRS, YFSETQ. The CDR3 contains 14 residues. V was clipped by 4 bases and J by 2 bases, with 10 bases between them. The CDR3 DNA reads as TGCGCCAGCAGCCTGGACGGTACCTACAATGAGCAGTTCTTC. Translation: CASSLDGTYNEQFF.

This clonotype was found a few times. The V and J genes are TRBV4-2 and TRBJ2-1; 7 positions match TRBD1. Trimming took 1 base from V and 3 from J; bases not matched to a gene: 3. Germline V gene sequence: CDR1 LGHNA, CDR2 YNFKEQ. This CDR3 is 15 amino acids long. The CDR3 DNA is TGTGCCAGCAGCCAAGGTTCAGGGGGCTACAATGAGCAGTTCTTC. It yields the protein CASSQGSGGYNEQFF.

Turning to this clonotype: A read error is possible here, since a much larger clone lies one base away. The rearrangement joins TRBV29-1 to TRBJ1-1; D unclear. Trimming took off 5 bases at V and 6 bases at J, with 16 bases between the two ends. The CDR3 has 13 amino acids. Germline V lookup: CDR1 SQVTM, CDR2 ANQGSEA. CDR3 loop: CSVSRLRASEAFF. DNA for the CDR3: TGCAGCGTTTCCCGACTAAGGGCATCTGAAGCTTTCTTT.

This clonotype was counted once. This CDR3 reads CASSRQGAQPQHF. In nucleotides, the CDR3 is TGTGCCAGTAGTCGACAGGGGGCTCAGCCCCAGCATTTT. The rearrangement joins TRBV19 to TRBJ1-5; 10 nucleotides match TRBD1. The CDR3 runs to 13 residues. Unmatched junction bases numbered 1, after V lost 5 bases and J lost 6 bases. Germline-derived CDR1 and CDR2 are LNHDA and SQIVND (reference sequence).

In its sample, this clonotype was seen a few times. The rearrangement uses TRBV20-1 and TRBJ2-3; TRBD2 aligns across 8 bases. CDR1 DFQATT and CDR2 SNEGSKA come from the germline V gene (reference sequence). The CDR3 totals 14 residues. V shed 7 bases and J 3 bases; nucleotides not matched to a gene: 9. DNA for the CDR3: TGCAGTGGGATGAGCGGGAGCATGACAGATACGCAGTATTTT. It yields the protein CSGMSGSMTDTQYF.

This clonotype was recorded at least ten times. V gene TRBV3-1 combines with J gene TRBJ2-1; D might be TRBD1 or TRBD2, each matching 5 bases. Per germline, CDR1 LGHDT and CDR2 YNNKEL (reference sequence). The CDR3 is 14 amino acids. V was pared by 2 bases and J by 4 bases, with 9 bases between. The DNA for the CDR3 is TGTGCCAGCAGCCAAAGGGGACCATACAATGAGCAGTTCTTC. It codes for CASSQRGPYNEQFF.

Many counts were recorded for this clonotype. The chain links TRBV3-1 to TRBJ1-2, with D hard to call. The CDR3 runs 14 residues. V gave up 0 bases and J gave up 4 bases, with 9 bases separating them. Germline V gene lookup returns CDR1 LGHDT and CDR2 YNNKEL (reference sequence). This chain's CDR3 is CASSQEGQSYGYTF. Written as DNA, the CDR3 is TGTGCCAGCAGCCAAGAAGGGCAGTCCTATGGCTACACCTTC.

This clonotype was seen many times. The chain joins TRBV29-1 to TRBJ2-3; D could derive from TRBD1 or TRBD2 (5 bases each). Germline V gene lookup returns CDR1 SQVTM and CDR2 ANQGSEA. The CDR3 covers 15 residues. Deletions cut 2 bases from V and 0 bases from J, with 12 bases between. In DNA form, the CDR3 reads TGCAGCGTTGAATCCCGGGGCATAAGCACAGATACGCAGTATTTT. Protein: CSVESRGISTDTQYF.

This clonotype was seen ten or more times. The chain carries TRBV5-4 and TRBJ2-7; D unresolved. Germline V gene data show CDR1 as SGHNT and CDR2 as YYREEE (reference sequence). Trimming took 0 bases from V and 5 from J, leaving 9 bases between them. The CDR3 is made up of 13 amino acids. The CDR3 DNA reads as TGTGCCAGCAGCTTGGGGTGGGCACACGAGCAGTACTTC. This translates into CASSLGWAHEQYF. The full variable domain, its missing parts supplied by reference TRBV5-4 and TRBJ2-7, is ETGVTQSPTHLIKTRGQQVTLRCSSQSGHNTVSWYQQALGQGPQFIFQYYREEENGRGNFPPRFSGLQFPNYSSELNVNALELDDSALYLCASSLGWAHEQYFGPGTRLTVT.

This clonotype showed up many times. J is TRBJ2-7 and V is TRBV18; TRBD1 matches at 8 bases. Losses at the gene ends were 0 bases for V and 2 bases for J; bases not matched to a gene: 6. Germline V lookup: CDR1 KGHSH, CDR2 LQKENI. The CDR3 is 16 amino acids. The CDR3 spells CASSPPNTGGTYEQYF. The DNA for the CDR3 is TGTGCCAGCTCACCACCGAATACAGGGGGGACCTACGAGCAGTACTTC.

This clonotype has a handful of counts. The chain uses TRBV5-1 and TRBJ2-3; 13 nucleotides line up with TRBD2. The trim removed 3 bases at V and 3 bases at J, leaving 1 base unmatched. There are 15 residues in the CDR3. Germline V lookup: CDR1 SGHRS, CDR2 YFSETQ. Here the CDR3 DNA reads TGCGCCAGCAGCTGGGGACTAGCGGGGACAGATACGCAGTATTTT. It encodes CASSWGLAGTDTQYF.

This clonotype was detected many times. In DNA, the CDR3 is TGCGCCAGCAGCTGGGACAGCAACTCCTACAATGAGCAGTTCTTC. Amino acids: CASSWDSNSYNEQFF. This chain joins TRBV5-1 and TRBJ2-1; 7 bases align to TRBD1. J was trimmed by 0 bases and V by 3 bases; bases with no gene match: 3. This CDR3 spans 15 amino acids. Germline V gene lookup returns CDR1 SGHRS and CDR2 YFSETQ.

A few counts support this clonotype. The chain combines TRBV24-1 with TRBJ2-1, with TRBD2 identical over 12 bases. This CDR3 is 17 amino acids long. The V segment lost 4 bases and the J segment 8 bases; nucleotides outside the gene matches: 11. The germline gives CDR1 KGHDR, CDR2 SFDVKD. In DNA, the CDR3 is TGTGCCACCAGTGAGCGAATGACTAGCGGGAGAAAGCATGAGCAGTTCTTC. It encodes CATSERMTSGRKHEQFF.

This clonotype has ten or more counts. The chain uses TRBV5-1 and TRBJ2-1, with D perhaps matching TRBD1 or TRBD2 (5 bases each). CDR1 SGHRS and CDR2 YFSETQ come from the germline V gene. This CDR3 contains 13 residues. Trimming took 3 bases from V and 6 from J, leaving 10 bases between them. The CDR3 nucleotides are TGCGCCAGCAGCTGGGGGATTATCAATGAGCAGTTCTTC. This encodes CASSWGIINEQFF.

With respect to this clonotype: A much larger clonotype is one base distant, so this may be a read error. The chain employs TRBV7-6 and TRBJ2-5; 12 bases agree with TRBD2. The CDR3 covers 17 residues. The germline CDR1 and CDR2 sequences are SGHVS and FNYEAQ. The trim removed 8 bases at V and 5 bases at J, leaving 15 bases unmatched. DNA of the CDR3: TGTGCCAGCGGCCCCGAACCCAGGACTAGCGGGATGGAGACCCAGTACTTC. Translating gives CASGPEPRTSGMETQYF.